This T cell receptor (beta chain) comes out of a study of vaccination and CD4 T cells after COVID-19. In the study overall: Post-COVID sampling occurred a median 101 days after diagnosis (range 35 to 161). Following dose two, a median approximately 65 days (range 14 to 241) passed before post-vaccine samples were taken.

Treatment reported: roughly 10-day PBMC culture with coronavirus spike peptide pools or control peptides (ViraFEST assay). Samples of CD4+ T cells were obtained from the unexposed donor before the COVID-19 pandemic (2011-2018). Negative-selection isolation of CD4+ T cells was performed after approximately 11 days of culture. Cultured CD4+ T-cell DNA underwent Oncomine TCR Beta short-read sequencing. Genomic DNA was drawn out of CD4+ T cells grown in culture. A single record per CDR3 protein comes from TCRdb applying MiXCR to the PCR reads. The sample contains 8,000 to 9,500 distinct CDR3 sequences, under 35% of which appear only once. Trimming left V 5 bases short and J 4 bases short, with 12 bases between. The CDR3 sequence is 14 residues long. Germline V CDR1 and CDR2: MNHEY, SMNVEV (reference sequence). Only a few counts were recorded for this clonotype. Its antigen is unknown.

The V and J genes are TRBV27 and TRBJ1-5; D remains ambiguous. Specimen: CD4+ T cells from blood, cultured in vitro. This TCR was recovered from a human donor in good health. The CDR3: CASSLTYGNQPQHF. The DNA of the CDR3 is TGTGCCAGCAGTCTTACTTACGGGAATCAGCCCCAGCATTTT.